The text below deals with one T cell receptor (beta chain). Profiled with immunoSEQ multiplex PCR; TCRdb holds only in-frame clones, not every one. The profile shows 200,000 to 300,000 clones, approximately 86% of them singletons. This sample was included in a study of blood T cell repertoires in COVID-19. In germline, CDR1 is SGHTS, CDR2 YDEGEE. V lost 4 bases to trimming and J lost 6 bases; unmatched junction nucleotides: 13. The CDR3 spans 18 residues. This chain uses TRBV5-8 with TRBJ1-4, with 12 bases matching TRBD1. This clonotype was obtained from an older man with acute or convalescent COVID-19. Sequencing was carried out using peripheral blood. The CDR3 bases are TGTGCCAGCAGCGCCGGGACAGGGGGCGCATCACGGGATGAAAAACTGTTTTTT. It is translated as CASSAGTGGASRDEKLFF.